The rows below give T cell receptor beta chains drawn from one sample of a study of fetal regulatory T cell absence and autoimmunity. The data were produced by immunoSEQ multiplex PCR, yet TCRdb's version contains in-frame clones alone and is incomplete. Of some 87,000 clones listed, 60% to 80% were seen once; the top ten hold 2%. Sequencing input: pancreas tissue. These receptors were taken from a male donor with IPEX syndrome. The CDR3 runs from the conserved cysteine through the conserved F or W. Each record gives: J gene, D gene, V gene, clone size, CDR3 DNA, CDR3 protein. A D gene is named only where the DNA matches it firmly. A clone size is listed for some rows: how often the clone was seen (once, few, many), or a class if it is expanded.

TRBJ2-2	TRBD1	TRBV4-1	few	TGCGCCAGCAGCCATCAAAGGGACAGGGCGGGCACCGGGGAGCTGTTTTTT	CASSHQRDRAGTGELFF
TRBJ1-4	NA	TRBV4-1	NA	TGCGCCAGCAGCCTAGCATGGGTCGATAATGAAAAACTGTTTTTT	CASSLAWVDNEKLFF
TRBJ2-5	NA	TRBV5-3	NA	TGTGCCAGAACGGGCCGGGGGGCACAAGAGACCCAGTACTTC	CARTGRGAQETQYF
TRBJ2-2	TRBD2	TRBV4-3	NA	TGCGCCAGCAGCCAAGGACTAGCGAGGAACACCGGGGAGCTGTTTTTT	CASSQGLARNTGELFF
TRBJ2-7	NA	TRBV19	NA	TGTGCCAGTAGTATGGACGGCACCTACGAGCAGTACTTC	CASSMDGTYEQYF
TRBJ1-1	TRBD1	TRBV5-1	NA	TGCGCCAGCAGCTTGACGGACAGGGGAAATGAAGCTTTCTTT	CASSLTDRGNEAFF
TRBJ2-2	NA	TRBV4-1	few	TGCGCCAGCAGCCAAGATGAAAGATACACCGGGGAGCTGTTTTTT	CASSQDERYTGELFF
TRBJ1-6	NA	TRBV11-2	NA	TGTGCCAGCAGCTTTGAGGCAGGGAGGGGGACTAATTCACCCCTCCACTTT	CASSFEAGRGTNSPLHF
TRBJ2-1	TRBD2	TRBV6-5	NA	TGTGCCAGCAGTCTGCGGGGGAGGAGCAATGAGCAGTTCTTC	CASSLRGRSNEQFF
TRBJ1-2	TRBD1	TRBV7-2	few	TGTGCCAGCAGCTTTGGACAGGGCGGCTATGGCTACACCTTC	CASSFGQGGYGYTF
TRBJ1-2	NA	TRBV5-6	once	TGTGCCAGCAGCTTGGCCCGGAGCTATTGGGGCTACACCTTC	CASSLARSYWGYTF
TRBJ2-7	TRBD2	TRBV6-1	NA	TGTGCCAGCAGTGAAGGGACTAGCACCGCCTACGAGCAGTACTTC	CASSEGTSTAYEQYF
TRBJ2-1	TRBD1	TRBV13	once	TGTGCCAGCAGCTTAGGGACAGGGAACTACAATGAGCAGTTCTTC	CASSLGTGNYNEQFF
TRBJ2-7	NA	TRBV5-8	NA	TGTGCCAGCAGCTTGGTCTCGGGAGATTACGAGCAGTACTTC	CASSLVSGDYEQYF
TRBJ2-1	NA	TRBV19	NA	TGTGCCAGTAGTATGTCCTGGGATGAGCAGTTCTTC	CASSMSWDEQFF
TRBJ1-2	NA	TRBV6-9	NA	TGTGCCAGTTTACAGGGATTAGGGGGCTACACCTTC	CASLQGLGGYTF
TRBJ2-7	NA	TRBV18	NA	TGTGCCAGCTCACCACCGGGGGGTTACGAGCAGTACTTC	CASSPPGGYEQYF
TRBJ2-3	NA	TRBV11-2	NA	TGTGCCAGCAGCTTAGCAGATACGCAGTATTTT	CASSLADTQYF
TRBJ2-1	TRBD2	TRBV5-3	NA	TGTGCCAGAAGCGTAGGATGGGGGGGCAATGAGCAGTTCTTC	CARSVGWGGNEQFF
TRBJ2-7	TRBD1	TRBV13	NA	TGTGCCAGCAGCCTCCGGGACAGGGGGGCCTACGAGCAGTACTTC	CASSLRDRGAYEQYF
TRBJ2-1	NA	TRBV5-4	NA	TGTGCCAGCAGCTTGGCGGGTTCTTACAATGAGCAGTTCTTC	CASSLAGSYNEQFF
TRBJ1-5	TRBD1	TRBV27	NA	TGTGCCAGCACACCGGGACAGAGGTCGAATAGCAATCAGCCCCAGCATTTT	CASTPGQRSNSNQPQHF
TRBJ2-3	NA	TRBV4-3	NA	TGCGCCAGCAGCCAAGAGGGGGATACGCAGTATTTT	CASSQEGDTQYF
TRBJ2-7	TRBD2	TRBV10-3	few	TGTGCCATCAGGCCGGGACTAGCCGACTACGAGCAGTACTTC	CAIRPGLADYEQYF